This paragraph reports one T cell receptor beta chain. This clone was found once. This clone's antigen is unknown. Base qualities are not provided; no much larger clone lies one nucleotide away. This record comes from a study of shared clonotypes between healthy human individuals (dated by TCRdb to 2018 to 2021). Context from the whole study: The cohort included three men and two women between 18 and 49 years of age. Different laboratories and diverse techniques were used to prepare libraries and sequence TCR repertoires, to increase sequencing depth and limit assay-specific biases. Blood TCR repertoires of a handful of healthy adults were deeply sequenced to estimate repertoire size and the extent of clonotype sharing between individuals. Per donor, leukapheresis produced somewhere between about 0.94 and 9 billion PBMCs. Per donor, three plates each were used for CD4 naive and CD4 memory, two for CD8 naive, and one for CD8 memory.

The donors were healthy, HIV-negative adults with no recently reported acute infections or vaccinations. Every donor was a Caucasian adult residing in Nashville, Tennessee, USA. CD4+ T cells were enriched through magnetic negative selection, after which naive cells were positively selected on CD45RA and the remaining negative fraction served as the memory subset. After blood collection by leukapheresis, PBMCs were isolated using Ficoll-Histopaque density gradient centrifugation and then cryopreserved in the vapor phase of liquid nitrogen. Analytical flow cytometry was used to check the purity and quantity of every magnetically sorted T cell population. Genomic DNA was isolated from every sorted fraction and measured by UV absorbance on a Nanodrop 2000c. The V end loses 5 bases and the J end loses 2 bases, and a stretch of 14 bases separates them. The CDR3 covers 15 residues, taking in both the cysteine and the phenylalanine. The sequence is cut down to CDR3 DNA, 45 bases in frame from base 1. Per the germline V gene, SGHTA is the CDR1 and FQGNSA is the CDR2.

TCR CDR3 regions were amplified from genomic DNA by multiplex PCR using the deep immunoSEQ assay. Extracted genomic DNA from each cell subset was spread evenly across all wells of several immunoSEQ 96-well plates, with each plate serving as a replicate. Each replicate PCR for sorted subsets received roughly 0.2 ug genomic DNA, equal to about 30,000 T cell genomes. Purified libraries were quantified with a Qubit 3.0 fluorometer, sized on a Bioanalyzer 2100, and re-quantified with the KAPA Library Quantification kit. A separate single-read 150-cycle Illumina NextSeq 550 flow cell was used to sequence each immunoSEQ 96-well plate. As for the authors' bioinformatics: Because the immunoSEQ output held only junctional sequences and lacked quality scores, the filtering could not match the filtering applied to full-length reads. To assign V/J genes and CDR3, sequences were annotated against IMGT germline references using PyIR, a Python wrapper for IgBLAST v1.9. Reads were removed for weak V/J assignments (E-value above 1e-6), missing CDR3, stop codons, out-of-frame junctions, or ambiguous translated residues. V3J clonotypes were defined as sequences sharing the same inferred V gene, J gene, and CDR3 amino acid sequence. To compute the percentage overlap between repertoires, the number of shared unique clonotypes was divided by the size of the smaller repertoire. RTK rarefaction, the Chao1 estimator, and Recon v2.1 estimates of unobserved clonotypes were used to assess repertoire richness. For all TCRbeta clonotypes obtained by the gDNA method from a handful of donors, generation probabilities were computed with OLGA. TCRdb took over this immuneACCESS table, retaining in-frame rearrangements with V and J assigned. Such tables are incomplete; in checked studies, under half of the missing clones stem from an unresolved V gene, and the remainder is unexplained. V, J and clone size are taken as reported in that table, and D and trimming were inferred from the DNA itself. Here the sample has about 2.4 million clones; approximately 93% occur a single time. Of the sample, 0.36% falls within the top ten clones.

The paper as a whole reports these results and caveats: Larger estimated clonotype richness was generally found for naive subsets than for memory subsets. Compared with non-shared clonotypes, clonotypes shared by all four sorted-subset donors had higher generation probabilities. The genetic and exposure-history diversity represented was limited by the small number of donors. Sampling was restricted to blood, and TCR repertoires in tissue are likely to differ from TCR repertoires in blood. Pairwise subsampling led to the expectation that sequencing depth would affect the degree of clonotype sharing among donors. Even with the large sequencing depth, rarefaction of the sorted-subset datasets indicated that sequencing was incomplete. When several donors were compared, the shared fraction of clonotypes was approximately 5% for naive CD4, roughly 3.4% for naive CD8, 2.3% for memory CD4, and 0.3% to 0.5% for memory CD8.

The sample was naive CD4+ T cells from PBMCs. Sample cell subset or site, as interpreted from the label and publication: CD45RA+ positively selected. The source is a young man in good health. Some clones in this sample may be carry-over from other donors' samples. Recombination linked TRBV7-2 to TRBJ2-3, and the D gene may be TRBD2, 5 bases matching. The CDR3 sequence is CASSQLRANTDTQYF. The sequenced DNA is TGTGCCAGCAGCCAACTGCGGGCAAACACAGATACGCAGTATTTT.